The 26 T cell receptor beta chains below come from one sample, sequenced in a study of tissue T cells after allogeneic stem cell transplantation. Produced via immunoSEQ multiplex PCR; TCRdb's table is partial and in-frame only. Of about 5,100 clones in the sample, 55% to 75% were seen once. This sample comprised tissue from the colon, obtained at autopsy. The receptors derive from a female donor older than 55 with lung cancer.

This chain connects TRBV20-1 to TRBJ1-2, with D maybe TRBD1 (6 bases). CDR3 length equals 16 residues. The germline V gene encodes CDR1 DFQATT and CDR2 SNEGSKA (reference sequence). Trimming removed 3 bases from V and 2 bases from J, with 19 bases in between. Here the CDR3 DNA reads TGCAGTGCTAGTCCCCACGGGGGCGGCGCCAACTATGGCTACACCTTC. This encodes CSASPHGGGANYGYTF.

The rearrangement uses TRBV6-5 and TRBJ2-7; 7 bases agree with TRBD1. Losses at the gene ends were 6 bases for V and 12 bases for J; bases not matched to a gene: 11. This CDR3 region has 12 residues. In germline, CDR1 is MNHEY, CDR2 SVGAGI. DNA of the CDR3: TGTGCCAGCAGATTCAGACAGGGACGTCTGTACTTC. Translating it yields CASRFRQGRLYF.

By share, this clone ranks as large (0.1 to 1%). The chain couples TRBV19 to TRBJ1-5, with 9 bases aligning to TRBD1. Per germline, CDR1 LNHDA and CDR2 SQIVND (reference sequence). The V and J ends lost 6 bases and 6 bases, in that order; junction bases with no gene match: 9. The CDR3 contains 15 residues. This CDR3 reads CASREGTGNLQPQHF. CDR3 DNA sequence: TGTGCCAGTAGAGAAGGGACAGGGAATCTTCAGCCCCAGCATTTT.

The CDR3 sequence: CASSEWGLDTGELFF. CDR3 DNA: TGTGCCAGCAGTGAATGGGGGCTGGACACCGGGGAGCTGTTTTTT. The gene calls are TRBV6-4 and TRBJ2-2, with a tentative D call TRBD1 (6 bases). Germline V gives CDR1 MRHNA, CDR2 SNTAGT. V was shortened by 3 bases and J by 3 bases, with 11 bases between the two germline ends. This CDR3 has 15 residues.

The V call is TRBV7-2, the J call TRBJ2-7; 9 positions agree with TRBD2. There are 17 residues in the CDR3. CDR1 and CDR2 (germline): SGHTA, FQGNSA. V lost 4 bases, J lost 7 bases, and 17 bases stayed unmatched. The CDR3 spells CASSYNTLAGVLGEQYF. In nucleotides, the CDR3 is TGTGCCAGCAGCTACAACACACTAGCGGGTGTACTCGGGGAGCAGTACTTC.

The rearrangement links TRBV24-1 to TRBJ2-3; D may correspond to TRBD1 or TRBD2 (5 bases each). This CDR3 is built from 16 residues. Looked up from germline, CDR1 is KGHDR and CDR2 is SFDVKD. Deletions cut 4 bases from V and 0 bases from J, with 13 bases between. As DNA, the CDR3 is TGTGCCACCAGTGACTCCGGGACGGGGAGCACAGATACGCAGTATTTT. It specifies CATSDSGTGSTDTQYF.

The gene calls are TRBV7-3 and TRBJ1-1, with D possibly TRBD1 on 6 matching bases. Germline assignment: CDR1 SGHTA and CDR2 FQGTGA. Trimming stripped 3 bases from V and 3 bases from J, with 8 bases between. The CDR3 runs 13 residues. CDR3 in amino acids: CASSFGQYTEAFF. In DNA, the CDR3 is TGTGCCAGCAGCTTTGGACAGTACACTGAAGCTTTCTTT. The full variable domain, completed using reference TRBV7-3 and TRBJ1-1, is GAGVSQTPSNKVTEKGKYVELRCDPISGHTALYWYRQSLGQGPEFLIYFQGTGAADDSGLPNDRFFAVRPEGSVSTLKIQRTERGDSAVYLCASSFGQYTEAFFGQGTRLTVV.

Regarding this clone: The sample contains more than one DNA sequence encoding this CDR3. The chain links TRBV5-1 to TRBJ1-2, with D possibly matching TRBD1 (5 bases). The ends were cut back, 0 bases at V and 8 bases at J, with 8 bases in the middle. Germline V lookup: CDR1 SGHRS, CDR2 YFSETQ. CDR3 length: 12 amino acids. This chain's CDR3 is CASSLVGDGYTF. CDR3 nucleotide sequence: TGCGCCAGCAGCTTGGTTGGGGACGGCTACACCTTC. The full variable domain, in which reference TRBV5-1 and TRBJ1-2 provide the parts outside the CDR3, is KAGVTQTPRYLIKTRGQQVTLSCSPISGHRSVSWYQQTPGQGLQFLFEYFSETQRNKGNFPGRFSGRQFSNSRSEMNVSTLELGDSALYLCASSLVGDGYTFGSGTRLTVV.

The V call is TRBV4-3, the J call TRBJ1-3, with 7 bases lining up with TRBD1. The germline CDR1 and CDR2 sequences are LGHNA and YSLEER. V shed 2 bases and J 0 bases; nucleotides not matched to a gene: 19. This CDR3 is built from 21 residues. This chain's CDR3 is CASSQQPFAPGQSYSGNTIYF. The CDR3 nucleotides read TGCGCCAGCAGCCAACAACCCTTTGCTCCGGGACAGAGCTACTCTGGAAACACCATATATTTT.

The chain uses TRBV6-5 and TRBJ2-7, with D possibly TRBD2 on 5 matching bases. There are 15 residues in the CDR3. V was trimmed by 4 bases and J by 3 bases, leaving 16 bases between them. The germline gives CDR1 MNHEY, CDR2 SVGAGI. CDR3 in amino acids: CASSWRMEADYEQYF. The CDR3 bases are TGTGCCAGCAGTTGGCGGATGGAGGCGGACTACGAGCAGTACTTC.

The chain carries TRBV29-1 and TRBJ2-7; D is undetermined. CDR1 and CDR2 (germline): SQVTM, ANQGSEA. The CDR3 consists of 11 residues. V was trimmed by 7 bases and J by 3 bases, leaving 10 bases between them. In DNA, the CDR3 is TGCAGCGCCTCAGGATTCTACGAGCAGTACTTC. It is translated as CSASGFYEQYF.

This clone was seen a few times. The chain uses TRBV11-3 and TRBJ2-7; 9 bases align to TRBD1. The germline gives CDR1 SGHNT, CDR2 YENEEA. V trimming: 5 bases; J trimming: 5 bases; junction bases outside the gene matches: 4. The CDR3 length is 13 residues. CDR3 region: CASSKRTGDEQYF. The CDR3 DNA reads TGTGCCAGCAGCAAAAGGACAGGGGACGAGCAGTACTTC.

The gene calls are TRBV27 and TRBJ2-7, with 11 bases aligning to TRBD2. V gave up 2 bases and J gave up 2 bases; unmatched junction bases: 11. The CDR3 spans 18 residues. Germline V CDR1 and CDR2: MNHEY, SMNVEV (reference sequence). CDR3 DNA: TGTGCCAGCAGTTTAGCCTATAGACTAGCGGGAAGAGCCTACGAGCAGTACTTC. Amino acids: CASSLAYRLAGRAYEQYF.

V usage is TRBV3-1 (or the pseudogene TRBV3-2) and J usage is TRBJ1-2, with 10 positions matching TRBD1. Unmatched junction bases numbered 5, after V lost 3 bases and J lost 4 bases. There are 15 residues in the CDR3. Germline V lookup: CDR1 LGHDT, CDR2 YNNKEL (reference sequence). The CDR3 protein is CASSHWDRGSYGYTF. Here the CDR3 DNA reads TGTGCCAGCAGCCATTGGGACAGGGGATCCTATGGCTACACCTTC.

The chain links TRBV10-3 to TRBJ1-2; TRBD1 matches 9 bases. Germline CDR1 and CDR2: ENHRY and SYGVKD. J was trimmed by 8 bases and V by 4 bases; bases with no gene match: 5. This CDR3 contains 13 residues. CDR3 sequence: CAISAGTGNGYTF. The CDR3, as DNA: TGTGCCATCAGTGCGGGGACAGGGAACGGCTACACCTTC.

This chain connects TRBV3-1 (or the pseudogene TRBV3-2) to TRBJ1-6, with a weak D call TRBD1 (5 bases). The germline gives CDR1 LGHDT, CDR2 YNNKEL (reference sequence). This CDR3 has 14 amino acids. Trimming shortened V by 4 bases and J by 6 bases, and 10 bases separated the two germline ends. The CDR3 region has the DNA TGTGCCAGCAGCCCCGGGACGACTAATTCACCCCTCCACTTT. Protein sequence: CASSPGTTNSPLHF.

This chain connects TRBV5-1 to TRBJ2-3; a possible D gene is TRBD2 (6 bases). The germline V gene encodes CDR1 SGHRS and CDR2 YFSETQ. This CDR3 has 13 amino acids. V lost 7 bases to trimming and J lost 0 bases, with 9 bases between them. The DNA for the CDR3 is TGCGCCAGCGCCGCGGGGAGCACAGATACGCAGTATTTT. Its translation: CASAAGSTDTQYF.

This clone was counted between two and nine times. V and J are TRBV3-1 (or the pseudogene TRBV3-2) and TRBJ2-2; the D is unclear. The CDR3 totals 14 residues. Per the germline V gene, CDR1 is LGHDT and CDR2 is YNNKEL (reference sequence). V lost 1 base, J lost 4 bases, and 7 bases lay in between. The chain's CDR3 is CASSQAGPTGELFF. The CDR3, as DNA: TGTGCCAGCAGCCAAGCGGGTCCCACCGGGGAGCTGTTTTTT.

J is TRBJ1-3 and V is TRBV27; TRBD1 agrees at 9 bases. Per the germline V gene, CDR1 is MNHEY and CDR2 is SMNVEV (reference sequence). CDR3 size: 19 residues. Trimming removed 6 bases from V and 3 bases from J; junction bases left unmatched: 18. CDR3 residues: CASRQTGGLRGVFGNTIYF. The CDR3 DNA follows: TGTGCCAGCAGGCAAACAGGGGGCCTAAGAGGAGTCTTTGGAAACACCATATATTTT.

The V call is TRBV18, the J call TRBJ2-2, with D hard to call. V shed 3 bases and J shed 3 bases, with 5 bases lying between them. The CDR3 extends over 13 amino acids. The germline CDR1 and CDR2 sequences are KGHSH and LQKENI. CDR3 protein: CASSPTYTGELFF. CDR3 nucleotides: TGTGCCAGCTCACCGACCTACACCGGGGAGCTGTTTTTT.

This chain uses TRBV6-5 with TRBJ1-5; D is unresolved. This CDR3 comprises 13 residues. Trimming cost V 6 bases and J 5 bases, with 11 bases left between them. Germline CDR1 reads MNHEY; CDR2 reads SVGAGI. The CDR3 DNA is TGTGCCAGCAGCGATTACAGATATCAGCCCCAGCATTTT. Translating it yields CASSDYRYQPQHF.

The chain recombines TRBV11-3 with TRBJ1-2; D gene unclear. The CDR3 covers 13 residues. V gave up 3 bases and J gave up 0 bases, with 5 bases separating them. CDR1 is SGHNT and CDR2 is YENEEA in the germline V gene. The chain's CDR3 is CASSFRPNYGYTF. CDR3 in DNA: TGTGCCAGCAGCTTCCGACCTAACTATGGCTACACCTTC.

The table lists this clone with a few counts. At one end, the junction sequence differs from germline, possibly due to a read error. The CDR3 reads CASSLGTSTRLMDF. CDR3 DNA sequence: TGTGCCAGCAGCTTAGGAACATCCACCCGCCTCATGGACTTC. The V call is TRBV7-9, the J call TRBJ2-7; no clear D gene. CDR1 SEHNR and CDR2 FQNEAQ come from the germline V gene (reference sequence). This CDR3 has 14 amino acids. Full variable domain (remainder filled in from reference TRBV7-9 and TRBJ2-7): DTGVSQNPRHKITKRGQNVTFRCDPISEHNRLYWYRQTLGQGPEFLTYFQNEAQLEKSRLLSDRFSAERPKGSFSTLEIQRTEQGDSAMYLCASSLGTSTRLMDFGPGTRLTVT.

CDR3 protein: CASSLLASGSVLYEQYF. CDR3 bases: TGCGCCAGCAGCTTGCTCGCCAGCGGGAGTGTCCTATACGAGCAGTACTTC. The chain combines TRBV5-1 with TRBJ2-7; 8 bases match TRBD2. CDR3 length: 17 residues. V was clipped by 1 base and J by 4 bases; unmatched bases: 13. Germline CDR1 and CDR2: SGHRS and YFSETQ.

The chain couples TRBV30 to TRBJ2-5; D possibly uses TRBD1 or TRBD2 (5 bases each). V was cut by 2 bases and J by 0 bases, with 7 bases left in between. CDR1 is GTSNPN, CDR2 SVGIG, per germline (reference sequence). This CDR3 spans 13 amino acids. The chain's CDR3 is CAWSTGHQETQYF. CDR3 DNA: TGTGCCTGGAGTACGGGACACCAAGAGACCCAGTACTTC.

This clone was detected only once. The chain combines TRBV3-1 (or the pseudogene TRBV3-2) with TRBJ2-4; a weak D match, TRBD1 (6 bases). V lost 4 bases to trimming and J lost 2 bases, with 9 bases between them. The CDR3 runs to 14 residues. Germline-derived CDR1 and CDR2 are LGHDT and YNNKEL (reference sequence). CDR3 amino acids: CASSLTGPKNIQYF. In DNA form, the CDR3 reads TGTGCCAGCAGCCTTACAGGGCCCAAAAACATTCAGTACTTC.